These 10 T cell receptor beta chains came from one sample sequenced in a study of cytomegalovirus exposure and HLA in healthy donors. With 60 Vbeta and 13 Jbeta primers, the PCR was carried out. TCRdb's table, derived via immunoSEQ multiplex PCR, lists solely in-frame clones and lacks some. The data show some 140,000 clones, over 65% seen once. Sequencing was done on a sample of PBMCs. These receptors originate from a man younger than 45 in good health and CMV-seronegative.

This clone has a handful of counts. This chain uses TRBV11-1 with TRBJ2-5, with D perhaps TRBD1 (6 bases). The V end lost 4 bases, the J end lost 5 bases, and 14 bases lay between the germline ends. The CDR3 covers 14 residues. Germline CDR1 SGHAT, CDR2 FQDESV (reference sequence). DNA for the CDR3: TGTGCCAGCAGCTCAAACAGGGATTGGGAGACCCAGTACTTC. Translating gives CASSSNRDWETQYF.

CDR3 nucleotide sequence: TGTGCCAGCAGCCCCGACAGGGGAAAAGAGACCCAGTACTTC. Its protein is CASSPDRGKETQYF. The rearrangement joins TRBV6-5 to TRBJ2-5; 8 nucleotides line up with TRBD1. V gave up 6 bases and J gave up 3 bases; unmatched junction bases: 6. The CDR3 contains 14 residues. In germline, CDR1 is MNHEY, CDR2 SVGAGI.

The rearrangement uses TRBV7-2 and TRBJ2-7; 8 bases agree with TRBD2. Germline lookup yields CDR1 SGHTA and CDR2 FQGNSA. After removal of 8 bases from V and 1 base from J, the junction contained 7 bases not matched to a gene. The CDR3 runs to 14 residues. Here the CDR3 reads CASARRGVSYEQYF. DNA of the CDR3: TGTGCCAGCGCCAGGCGGGGGGTATCCTACGAGCAGTACTTC. Supplemented by reference TRBV7-2 and TRBJ2-7, the full variable domain reads GAGVSQSPSNKVTEKGKDVELRCDPISGHTALYWYRQSLGQGLEFLIYFQGNSAPDKSGLPSDRFSAERTGGSVSTLTIQRTQQEDSAVYLCASARRGVSYEQYFGPGTRLTVT.

J is TRBJ1-4 and V is TRBV5-1; unclear D gene. CDR3 length equals 13 residues. The germline V gene encodes CDR1 SGHRS and CDR2 YFSETQ. Trimming shortened V by 4 bases and J by 3 bases, and 7 bases separated the two germline ends. CDR3 sequence: CASSPQSNEKLFF. CDR3 nucleotide sequence: TGCGCCAGCAGCCCCCAGTCTAATGAAAAACTGTTTTTT.

The rearrangement joins TRBV5-1 to TRBJ2-3; D perhaps matches TRBD1 (5 bases). CDR1 and CDR2 from the germline V gene are SGHRS and YFSETQ. V lost 2 bases and J lost 1, with 11 bases in between. The CDR3 loop spans 15 amino acids. In DNA, the CDR3 is TGCGCCAGCAGCTTAAGGGGTATGGGCACAGATACGCAGTATTTT. Translated: CASSLRGMGTDTQYF.

The V call is TRBV27, the J call TRBJ2-1; the D gene is possibly TRBD2 (6 bases). V was trimmed by 7 bases and J by 7 bases, leaving 8 bases between them. CDR1 is MNHEY, CDR2 SMNVEV, per germline (reference sequence). The CDR3 has 11 residues. The DNA for the CDR3 is TGTGCCAGCACGGAGGGGAATGAGCAGTTCTTC. It specifies CASTEGNEQFF.

V and J are TRBV7-8 and TRBJ1-1; TRBD1 matches 7 bases. With V trimmed by 2 bases and J by 1 base, 7 bases remained unmatched. The CDR3 covers 16 residues. Germline V gene sequence: CDR1 SGHVS, CDR2 FQNEAQ. The chain's CDR3 is CASSLRGQPKNTEAFF. In nucleotides, the CDR3 is TGTGCCAGCAGCTTAAGGGGGCAGCCCAAGAACACTGAAGCTTTCTTT.

The chain carries TRBV6-1 and TRBJ2-7, with 7 bases fitting TRBD1. The CDR3 has 12 residues. CDR1 and CDR2 from the germline V gene are MNHNS and SASEGT. In DNA form, the CDR3 reads TGTGCTGAGGGGGCCAACTCCTACGAGCAGTACTTC. Translation: CAEGANSYEQYF.

The rearrangement uses TRBV6-4 and TRBJ2-3; TRBD1 is a possible D gene (5 bases). V was pared by 10 bases and J by 1 base, with 21 bases between. Germline values: CDR1 MRHNA, CDR2 SNTAGT. CDR3 length: 16 amino acids. The CDR3 DNA sequence: TGTGCCATCTTGCTCCAGGGCAAATCGCGCACAGATACGCAGTATTTT. Protein sequence: CAILLQGKSRTDTQYF.

The V call is TRBV4-3, the J call TRBJ1-2; 8 bases match TRBD1. The V gene's germline CDR1 is LGHNA and CDR2 YSLEER. The trim removed 0 bases at V and 6 bases at J, leaving 9 bases unmatched. The CDR3 consists of 16 residues. CDR3 sequence (DNA): TGCGCCAGCAGCCAAGATAAGGCAGGGGGCGCACATGGCTACACCTTC. Protein: CASSQDKAGGAHGYTF.